Listed below are T cell receptor beta chains from one sample, sequenced in a study of cytomegalovirus exposure and HLA in healthy donors. Assay used: immunoSEQ multiplex PCR; TCRdb lists only in-frame clones, some missing. This sample contains some 200,000 clones. Input material: PBMCs. The receptors were gathered from a man younger than 40 in good health and CMV-seronegative. CDR3s include the opening cysteine and the closing phenylalanine or tryptophan. Each record gives: V gene, J gene, D gene, CDR3 DNA, CDR3 protein. A D gene is named only where the DNA matches it firmly.

TRBV7-6,TRBJ2-3,.,TGTGCCAGCAGCACACACCGGGACTCCCCCGTAGATACGCAGTATTTT,CASSTHRDSPVDTQYF
TRBV15,TRBJ1-5,.,TGTGCCACCAGCAGAGGCTGGACAGAGGGCCAGCCCCAGCATTTT,CATSRGWTEGQPQHF
TRBV6-1,TRBJ1-3,.,TGTGCCAGCGGGGCCTCGACCGCGGACACCATATATTTT,CASGASTADTIYF
TRBV28,TRBJ1-2,.,TGTGCCAGCAGTTTAGTTTGGCAGGGTTGGGGCTACACCTTC,CASSLVWQGWGYTF
TRBV10-1,TRBJ1-3,.,TGCGCCAGCAGTGATTCTCGCTCTGGAAACACCATATATTTT,CASSDSRSGNTIYF
TRBV6-5,TRBJ1-1,.,TGTGCCAGCACCAAAGGGGGACCGTCGAACACTGAAGCTTTCTTT,CASTKGGPSNTEAFF
TRBV7-2,TRBJ2-1,.,TGTGCCAGCAGCACTTTTGGGGGGGCCCTCAATGAGCAGTTCTTC,CASSTFGGALNEQFF
TRBV27,TRBJ2-7,.,TGTGCCAGCAGTTTGCAGGGGACCTACGAGCAGTACTTC,CASSLQGTYEQYF
TRBV27,TRBJ2-7,TRBD2,TGTGCCAGCAGACAAGGACTAGCGGGGGTCTACGAGCAGTACTTC,CASRQGLAGVYEQYF
TRBV9,TRBJ1-6,.,TGTGCCAGCAGCGTAGAGGGGGAGAATTCACCCCTCCACTTT,CASSVEGENSPLHF
TRBV18,TRBJ2-1,.,TGTGCCAGCTCACCACTAACCACAGGATCAAACGATGAGCAGTTCTTC,CASSPLTTGSNDEQFF
TRBV29-1,TRBJ2-3,.,TGCAGCGTACTGGTCGGTTTCCCAGATACGCAGTATTTT,CSVLVGFPDTQYF
TRBV7-2,TRBJ2-1,TRBD2,TGTGCCAGCAGCTCTAAGGGGAAACTAGCGGGGGGCTACAATGAGCAGTTCTTC,CASSSKGKLAGGYNEQFF
TRBV13,TRBJ1-1,TRBD1,TGTGCCAGCAGCTTCGAAACAGGGGGGGAGACTGAAGCTTTCTTT,CASSFETGGETEAFF
TRBV4-3,TRBJ2-3,TRBD1,TGCGCCAGCAGCCAAGATTGGGACAGGGGGTTCGGGGATACGCAGTATTTT,CASSQDWDRGFGDTQYF
TRBV4-3,TRBJ1-4,TRBD1,TGCGCCAGCAGCCACCTCCAGACAGGGACTAATGAAAAACTGTTTTTT,CASSHLQTGTNEKLFF
TRBV30,TRBJ1-2,.,TGTGCCTGGAGTGTACCTGGGCCGGCCTATGGCTACACCTTC,CAWSVPGPAYGYTF
TRBV30,TRBJ2-7,.,TGTGCCTGGAGTGGCCTCCTAGGCGAGCAGTACTTC,CAWSGLLGEQYF
TRBV4-1,TRBJ2-3,TRBD1,TGCGCCAGCAGCCAAGACTCCGGGACAGTAAGCGTAGGGACGCAGTATTTT,CASSQDSGTVSVGTQYF
TRBV9,TRBJ2-5,TRBD2,TGTGCCAGCAGCGTATATGGGTTGGGAGGGAGCGGGCAAGAGACCCAGTACTTC,CASSVYGLGGSGQETQYF
TRBV10-3,TRBJ2-5,.,TGTGCCATCAGTGATCCCCCCCGGGGGGCCGGAGAGACCCAGTACTTC,CAISDPPRGAGETQYF
TRBV2,TRBJ2-2,.,TGTGCCAGCATATCGAACACCGGGGAGCTGTTTTTT,CASISNTGELFF
TRBV30,TRBJ1-2,TRBD1,TGTGCCTGGAGTGGGACAGGCTTTAACTATGGCTACACCTTC,CAWSGTGFNYGYTF
TRBV27,TRBJ2-7,TRBD1,TGTGCCAGCAGTTCCCTCGTGAGGGGGCACCGGAAGACCTACGAGCAGTACTTC,CASSSLVRGHRKTYEQYF
TRBV6-1,TRBJ1-2,.,TGTGCCAGCACCATAGCGGGACGGGAATATGGCTACACCTTC,CASTIAGREYGYTF
TRBV18,TRBJ2-3,.,TGTGCCAGCTCTGACCAGGGGAAAGATACGCAGTATTTT,CASSDQGKDTQYF
TRBV28,TRBJ1-3,.,TGTGCCAGCAGTTTTCGTGGGGGGACCCCTGGAAACACCATATATTTT,CASSFRGGTPGNTIYF
TRBV29-1,TRBJ2-3,.,TGCAGCGTAGTCCCAGGGGAACGGGCCAGCACAGATACGCAGTATTTT,CSVVPGERASTDTQYF
TRBV2,TRBJ2-7,.,TGTGCCAGCCCTTCAACGGGAGATCCCTACGAGCAGTACTTC,CASPSTGDPYEQYF
TRBV6-5,TRBJ1-1,.,TGTGCCAGCAGTTACGGCAGGGCAAACACTGAAGCTTTCTTT,CASSYGRANTEAFF
TRBV7-8,TRBJ1-1,.,TGTGCCAGCACCGACCACAGGGTCGGGAACACTGAAGCTTTCTTT,CASTDHRVGNTEAFF
TRBV4-2,TRBJ1-1,.,TGTGCCAGCAGCCAAGATTCCTTTAACACTGAAGCTTTCTTT,CASSQDSFNTEAFF
TRBV19,TRBJ1-6,TRBD1,TGTGCCAGTAGATCCCGGGACAGGGGGCGGAATTCACCCCTCCACTTT,CASRSRDRGRNSPLHF
TRBV7-2,TRBJ1-1,.,TGTGCCAGCAGCTTAGGGCCTTGGGAAGCTTTCTTT,CASSLGPWEAFF
TRBV19,TRBJ2-2,TRBD2,TGTGCCAGTAGTACCGGGACTAGAGGTACCGGGGAGCTGTTTTTT,CASSTGTRGTGELFF
TRBV5-4,TRBJ2-7,.,TGTGCCAGCAGCTTGGAGGGAGCCTACGAGCAGTACTTC,CASSLEGAYEQYF
TRBV14,TRBJ2-2,.,TGTGCCAGCAGCCCATCCCCCGGGACTCCTCGAAGGGACACCGGGGAGCTGTTTTTT,CASSPSPGTPRRDTGELFF
TRBV7-9,TRBJ2-5,.,TGTGCCAGCAGCTTAGGGCCTGCCCAAGAGACCCAGTACTTC,CASSLGPAQETQYF
TRBV6-4,TRBJ1-1,.,TGTGCCAGCAGTTACGAGATTAAGACTGAAGCTTTCTTT,CASSYEIKTEAFF
TRBV7-2,TRBJ2-7,.,TGTGCCAGCAAAGCCACAGGGCTAATCTACGAGCAGTACTTC,CASKATGLIYEQYF